This T cell receptor (beta chain) stems from a study of blood T cell repertoires in COVID-19. Study as a whole: The United States, Italy and Spain supplied acute and convalescent COVID-19 samples. Sources were T cells, B-cell-depleted T cells, or PBMCs; the material itself was cDNA or gDNA.

In the original processing: How many nucleated cells were present was estimated from reference gene primer amplification. Here immunoSEQ multiplex PCR was the method, and the copy in TCRdb shows in-frame clones only, minus some. The DNA was the basis for D and trimming; V, J and clone size are from that table. The sample contains about 140,000 clones, approximately 86% of which appear only once. Germline values: CDR1 SGHTS, CDR2 YDEGEE. Trimming took 3 bases from V and 2 from J; bases not matched to a gene: 7. The CDR3 runs to 16 residues. Sequenced: peripheral blood. This clonotype was obtained from a human donor in a cohort sampled during active COVID-19. This chain uses TRBV5-8 with TRBJ2-2, with 7 bases matching TRBD2. As DNA, the CDR3 is TGTGCCAGCAGCTGGGGCAGCGGGGTAAACACCGGGGAGCTGTTTTTT. Encoded protein: CASSWGSGVNTGELFF.